Each of the 26 T cell receptor beta chains below was sequenced from the same sample in a study of Ad26.COV2.S vaccination and SARS-CoV-2 variants (TCRdb year 2021). The method was the immunoSEQ multiplex PCR assay. TCRdb took this table from immuneACCESS and kept in-frame rearrangements with V and J called. Such tables lack part of the clones; where checked against another copy, unresolved V genes explain under half of the gap, and the rest is unexplained. In all, the sample holds more than 300,000 clones, and just under 85% of those were seen once. The ten largest make up approximately 2.1% of the sample. The treatment or condition label corresponds to: roughly 20 received Ad26.COV2.S at low or high dose, single or two shots; 5 received placebo; per-sample allocation not given. Repertoires of vaccine and placebo recipients were sequenced from samples collected on day 63 after the first injection.

The starting material was peripheral blood, obtained in a trial of Ad26.COV2.S vaccine versus placebo. These receptors were collected from a person between 18 and 65 years old who received the Ad26.COV2.S COVID-19 vaccine or a placebo.

The V call is TRBV7-3, the J call TRBJ2-3, with 9 bases identical to TRBD1. The trim removed 0 bases at V and 5 bases at J, leaving 3 bases unmatched. The germline V gene has CDR1 SGHTA and CDR2 FQGTGA. The CDR3 loop spans 15 amino acids. For the CDR3, the DNA is TGTGCCAGCAGCTTAACGGGACAGGGAGGAGATACGCAGTATTTT. Translation: CASSLTGQGGDTQYF. Together with reference TRBV7-3 and TRBJ2-3, the CDR3 gives the full variable domain: GAGVSQTPSNKVTEKGKYVELRCDPISGHTALYWYRQSLGQGPEFLIYFQGTGAADDSGLPNDRFFAVRPEGSVSTLKIQRTERGDSAVYLCASSLTGQGGDTQYFGPGTRLTVL.

This rearrangement joins TRBV5-4 to TRBJ2-1; no firm D call. There are 14 residues in the CDR3. V lost 5 bases to trimming and J lost 3 bases, with 12 bases between them. CDR1 and CDR2 from the germline V gene are SGHNT and YYREEE (reference sequence). The CDR3 loop reads CASSHDGVYNEQFF. The CDR3 DNA is TGTGCCAGCAGTCATGACGGAGTCTACAATGAGCAGTTCTTC.

This clone was seen more than once but under ten times. The V and J genes are TRBV19 and TRBJ1-1; D remains unclear. The CDR3 length is 12 residues. V lost 5 bases, J lost 0 bases, and 4 bases lay in between. Germline V gene sequence: CDR1 LNHDA, CDR2 SQIVND (reference sequence). CDR3 in amino acids: CASSFVNTEAFF. As DNA, the CDR3 is TGTGCCAGTAGTTTCGTGAACACTGAAGCTTTCTTT.

The genes are TRBV11-3 and TRBJ2-2; D is unclear. Trimming shortened V by 4 bases and J by 6 bases, and 6 bases separated the two germline ends. The germline V gene encodes CDR1 SGHNT and CDR2 YENEEA. The CDR3 length is 12 residues. CDR3 DNA sequence: TGTGCCAGCAGCTGGATCCCCGGGGAGCTGTTTTTT. Protein: CASSWIPGELFF.

J is TRBJ1-2 and V is TRBV11-2, with D unclear. The V gene's germline CDR1 is SGHAT and CDR2 FQNNGV. V lost 5 bases, J lost 3 bases, and 16 bases lay in between. The length of the CDR3 is 15 residues. The CDR3 loop is CASSGFKVSHYGYTF. CDR3 sequence (DNA): TGTGCCAGCAGCGGCTTCAAGGTGTCTCACTATGGCTACACCTTC.

The chain has TRBV5-6 and TRBJ2-1; D remains ambiguous. Germline V lookup: CDR1 SGHDT, CDR2 YYEEEE. The V gene lost 1 base and the J gene lost 5 bases, with 7 bases spanning the gap. CDR3 length equals 13 residues. The CDR3: CASSLLRNNEQFF. The DNA of the CDR3 is TGTGCCAGCAGCTTGTTAAGGAACAATGAGCAGTTCTTC.

The V gene is TRBV29-1, the J gene TRBJ2-1; perhaps TRBD2 as D (6 bases). The CDR3 is made up of 17 amino acids. Germline V gene sequence: CDR1 SQVTM, CDR2 ANQGSEA. Trimming shortened V by 0 bases and J by 6 bases, and 21 bases separated the two germline ends. DNA of the CDR3: TGCAGCGTTGAAGATTGGCCCGGGACTCCCGGCACCAATGAGCAGTTCTTC. Protein product: CSVEDWPGTPGTNEQFF.

This rearrangement joins TRBV4-1 to TRBJ1-1; 9 bases are shared with TRBD1. Trimming took 1 base from V and 4 from J; bases not matched to a gene: 10. The CDR3 consists of 17 residues. In germline, CDR1 is MGHRA, CDR2 YSYEKL. CDR3 DNA sequence: TGCGCCAGCAGCCAAGGCCCCTGGGGACAGGGTGGCACTGAAGCTTTCTTT. It yields the protein CASSQGPWGQGGTEAFF.

This clone was seen only once. The chain joins TRBV11-1 to TRBJ1-6, with 7 bases that match TRBD1. The CDR3 spans 15 residues. Losses at the gene ends were 5 bases for V and 1 base for J; bases not matched to a gene: 2. Germline values: CDR1 SGHAT, CDR2 FQDESV (reference sequence). CDR3 in DNA: TGTGCCAGCAGCCTGGGACAGTCCTATAATTCACCCCTCCACTTT. This codes for CASSLGQSYNSPLHF. The entire variable domain, with the rest obtained from reference TRBV11-1 and TRBJ1-6, is as follows: EAEVAQSPRYKITEKSQAVAFWCDPISGHATLYWYRQILGQGPELLVQFQDESVVDDSQLPKDRFSAERLKGVDSTLKIQPAELGDSAMYLCASSLGQSYNSPLHFGNGTRLTVT.

The chain is built from TRBV14 and TRBJ2-7; TRBD2 matches 8 bases. Germline V gives CDR1 SGHDN, CDR2 FVKESK. CDR3 length equals 17 residues. The V gene end was trimmed by 5 bases and the J gene end by 3 bases; junction bases not matched to a gene: 15. The CDR3 spells CASSTRMGAGGHYEQYF. The CDR3 DNA is TGTGCCAGCAGCACACGGATGGGCGCGGGGGGCCACTACGAGCAGTACTTC.

The chain recombines TRBV28 with TRBJ2-2, with TRBD2 identical over 11 bases. V was pared by 7 bases and J by 4 bases, with 5 bases of the junction left unmatched. CDR1 is MDHEN, CDR2 SYDVKM, per germline. This CDR3 has 15 residues. CDR3 in amino acids: CASTRTSGRTGELFF. As DNA, the CDR3 is TGTGCCAGCACCCGGACTAGCGGGCGCACCGGGGAGCTGTTTTTT.

The chain has TRBV9 and TRBJ2-3; tentatively, D is TRBD1 (5 bases). The germline CDR1 and CDR2 sequences are SGDLS and YYNGEE. Trimming took off 0 bases at V and 3 bases at J, with 14 bases between the two ends. The CDR3 has 16 amino acids. The CDR3 sequence is CASSVGQGSRTDTQYF. DNA for the CDR3: TGTGCCAGCAGCGTAGGGCAGGGCTCTCGTACAGATACGCAGTATTTT.

The chain recombines TRBV6-1 with TRBJ1-1, with D unclear. This CDR3 has 12 residues. CDR1 and CDR2 from the germline V gene are MNHNS and SASEGT. V was cut by 6 bases and J by 5 bases, with 10 bases left in between. The CDR3 spells CASSQAKTEAFF. The CDR3 region has the DNA TGTGCCAGCAGCCAAGCCAAGACTGAAGCTTTCTTT.

In its sample, this clone was seen a few times. The gene calls are TRBV3-1 (or the pseudogene TRBV3-2) and TRBJ1-6; 8 bases line up with TRBD1. V lost 5 bases, J lost 9 bases, and 6 bases stayed unmatched. Per the germline V gene, CDR1 is LGHDT and CDR2 is YNNKEL (reference sequence). This CDR3 has 14 residues. For the CDR3, the DNA is TGTGCCAGCAGCGTCCGGACAGGGAGTTCACCCCTCCACTTT. Its protein product is CASSVRTGSSPLHF.

This chain uses TRBV1 with TRBJ2-7; the listed D gene, TRBD1, was not tested against the DNA. TRBV1 is given as a pseudogene. This CDR3 spans 15 amino acids. CDR3 residues: CTSSRPGQVSYEQYF. The CDR3, as DNA: TGCACCAGCAGCCGCCCCGGACAGGTTTCCTACGAGCAGTACTTC.

The chain employs TRBV6-5 and TRBJ1-1; D remains ambiguous. Germline loops: CDR1 MNHEY, CDR2 SVGAGI. The V end lost 0 bases, the J end lost 4 bases, and 9 bases lay between the germline ends. The CDR3 runs to 14 residues. This CDR3 is CASSYSVLGTEAFF. The CDR3 bases are TGTGCCAGCAGTTACTCGGTTCTCGGCACTGAAGCTTTCTTT.

This chain joins TRBV12-3 or TRBV12-4 and TRBJ2-2, with D possibly TRBD2 on 6 matching bases. V lost 6 bases, J lost 6 bases, and 8 bases lay in between. The CDR3 spans 12 residues. CDR3 sequence reads: CASRWGAGELFF. In nucleotides, the CDR3 is TGTGCCAGCAGGTGGGGGGCCGGGGAGCTGTTTTTT.

The rearrangement links TRBV5-8 to TRBJ2-5; 8 bases line up with TRBD1. The germline CDR1 and CDR2 sequences are SGHTS and YDEGEE. The ends lost 7 bases at V and 4 bases at J; junction bases unmatched: 9. The CDR3 sequence is 14 residues long. The CDR3 spells CASLYRRGRETQYF. The CDR3 DNA sequence: TGTGCCAGCCTATATCGCAGGGGGCGAGAGACCCAGTACTTC.

The rearrangement uses TRBV28 and TRBJ1-1; 7 bases fit TRBD1. The CDR3 is 14 amino acids. In germline, CDR1 is MDHEN, CDR2 SYDVKM. Losses at the gene ends were 6 bases for V and 2 bases for J; bases not matched to a gene: 6. Here the CDR3 reads CASSPNRGNTEAFF. The CDR3 DNA reads TGTGCCAGCAGCCCAAACAGGGGTAACACTGAAGCTTTCTTT.

The chain is built from TRBV6-1 and TRBJ1-6; no firm D call. The ends were cut back, 2 bases at V and 7 bases at J, with 9 bases in the middle. Germline V lookup: CDR1 MNHNS, CDR2 SASEGT. CDR3 length: 14 amino acids. The CDR3 DNA sequence: TGTGCCAGCAGTGAACAGACTTTAAATTCACCCCTCCACTTT. This translates into CASSEQTLNSPLHF.

The chain recombines TRBV30 with TRBJ2-3; D gene uncertain. The CDR3 spans 15 residues. The germline CDR1 and CDR2 sequences are GTSNPN and SVGIG (reference sequence). Trimming pared 7 bases from V and 1 base from J, leaving 18 bases between. The CDR3 nucleotides read TGTGCCTCCCCTAAATTGGGGTACGGCACAGATACGCAGTATTTT. It specifies CASPKLGYGTDTQYF.

CDR3 sequence (DNA): TGTGCCAGCAGCAGCGGGGACACAGCAAGAGAAGCTTTCTTT. It encodes CASSSGDTAREAFF. V is TRBV11-3 and J is TRBJ1-1, with D maybe TRBD1 (6 bases). The CDR3 has 14 amino acids. V shed 5 bases and J shed 8 bases, with 18 bases lying between them. The V gene's germline CDR1 is SGHNT and CDR2 YENEEA.

This chain links TRBV4-2 with TRBJ2-2, with D tentatively TRBD2 (5 bases). CDR3 length: 16 residues. Germline-derived CDR1 and CDR2 are LGHNA and YNFKEQ. V was clipped by 0 bases and J by 1 base, with 9 bases between them. CDR3 DNA sequence: TGTGCCAGCAGCCAAGATGGGAGCCAGAACACCGGGGAGCTGTTTTTT. It codes for CASSQDGSQNTGELFF.

This chain links TRBV11-3 with TRBJ2-6; D possibly uses TRBD1 or TRBD2 (7 bases each). The V end lost 5 bases, the J end lost 1 base, and 18 bases lay between the germline ends. The germline V gene has CDR1 SGHNT and CDR2 YENEEA. There are 18 residues in the CDR3. The CDR3 coding sequence is TGTGCCAGCAGCCCGCGACAGGGAGGGGGATCTGGGGCCAACGTCCTGACTTTC. Its protein is CASSPRQGGGSGANVLTF.

This clone was found once. This chain joins TRBV3-1 (or the pseudogene TRBV3-2) and TRBJ2-2, with 8 nucleotides matching TRBD1. The CDR3 totals 16 residues. CDR1 and CDR2 (germline): LGHDT, YNNKEL (reference sequence). J lost 6 bases, V lost 4 bases, and 10 bases had no gene match. Written as DNA, the CDR3 is TGTGCCAGCAGCCCTTCAAGGACAGGGACGCCCGGGGAGCTGTTTTTT. Translation: CASSPSRTGTPGELFF.

The V gene is TRBV7-3, the J gene TRBJ2-5; the D gene could be TRBD1 or TRBD2 (5 bases each). This CDR3 contains 15 residues. V was pared by 5 bases and J by 4 bases, with 17 bases between. Germline loops: CDR1 SGHTA, CDR2 FQGTGA. CDR3 nucleotides: TGTGCCAGCAGCCCCTTTGGGGCTGGGGGAGAGACCCAGTACTTC. It yields the protein CASSPFGAGGETQYF.